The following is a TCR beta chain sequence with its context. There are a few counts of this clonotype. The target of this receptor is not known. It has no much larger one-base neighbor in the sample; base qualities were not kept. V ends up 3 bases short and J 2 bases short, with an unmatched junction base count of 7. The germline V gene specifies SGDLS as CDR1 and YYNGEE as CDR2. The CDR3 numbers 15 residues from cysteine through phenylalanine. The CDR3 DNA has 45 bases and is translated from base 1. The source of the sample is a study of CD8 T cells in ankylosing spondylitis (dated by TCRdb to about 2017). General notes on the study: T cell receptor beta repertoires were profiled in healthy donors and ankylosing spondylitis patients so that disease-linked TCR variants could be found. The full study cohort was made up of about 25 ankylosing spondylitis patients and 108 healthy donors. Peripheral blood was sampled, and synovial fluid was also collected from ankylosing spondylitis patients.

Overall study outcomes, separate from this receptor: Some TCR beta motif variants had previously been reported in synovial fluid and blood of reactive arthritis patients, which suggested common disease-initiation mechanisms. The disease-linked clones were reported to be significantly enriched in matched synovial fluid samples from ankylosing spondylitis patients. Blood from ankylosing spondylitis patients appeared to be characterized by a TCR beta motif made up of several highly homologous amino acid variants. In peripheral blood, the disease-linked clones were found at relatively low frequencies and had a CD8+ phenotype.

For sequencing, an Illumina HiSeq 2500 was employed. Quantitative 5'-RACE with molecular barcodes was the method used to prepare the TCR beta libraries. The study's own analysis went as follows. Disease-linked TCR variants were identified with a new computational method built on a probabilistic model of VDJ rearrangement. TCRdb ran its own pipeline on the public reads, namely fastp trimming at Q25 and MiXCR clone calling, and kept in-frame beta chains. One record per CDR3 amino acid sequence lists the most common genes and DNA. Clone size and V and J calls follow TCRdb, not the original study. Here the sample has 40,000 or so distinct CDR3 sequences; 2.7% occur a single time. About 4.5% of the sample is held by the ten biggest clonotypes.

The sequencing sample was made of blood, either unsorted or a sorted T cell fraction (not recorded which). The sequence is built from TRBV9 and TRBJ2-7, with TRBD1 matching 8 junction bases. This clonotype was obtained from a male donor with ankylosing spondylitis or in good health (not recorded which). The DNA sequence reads TGTGCCAGCAGCGGGGGACAGGCCCCCACCTACGAGCAGTACTTC. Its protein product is CASSGGQAPTYEQYF.